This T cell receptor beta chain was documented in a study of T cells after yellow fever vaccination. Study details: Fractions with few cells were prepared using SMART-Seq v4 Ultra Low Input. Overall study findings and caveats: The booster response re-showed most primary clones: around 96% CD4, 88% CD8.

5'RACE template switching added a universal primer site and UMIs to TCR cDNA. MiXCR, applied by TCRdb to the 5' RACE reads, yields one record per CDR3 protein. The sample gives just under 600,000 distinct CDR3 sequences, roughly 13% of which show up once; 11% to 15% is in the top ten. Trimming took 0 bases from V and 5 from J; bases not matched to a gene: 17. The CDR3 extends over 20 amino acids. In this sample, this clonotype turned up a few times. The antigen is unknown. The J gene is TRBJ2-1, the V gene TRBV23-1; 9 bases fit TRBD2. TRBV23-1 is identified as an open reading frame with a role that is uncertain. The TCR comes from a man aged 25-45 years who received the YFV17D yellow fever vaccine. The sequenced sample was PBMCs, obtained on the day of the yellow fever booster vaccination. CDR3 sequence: CASSQSTNSTSGKWDNEQFF. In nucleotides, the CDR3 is TGCGCCAGCAGTCAATCCACAAACTCGACTAGCGGAAAGTGGGACAATGAGCAGTTCTTC.